This TCR beta chain was recovered during a study of shared clonotypes between healthy human individuals (dated by TCRdb to about 2020). For the wider study: The cohort comprised two women and a few men aged 18 to 49 years. For each donor, CD4 naive and CD4 memory were each given three plates, CD8 naive was given two plates, and CD8 memory was given one plate. To estimate repertoire size and how much clonotype sharing occurs between individuals, the study deeply sequenced the blood TCR repertoires of several healthy adults. Libraries were prepared and TCR repertoires were sequenced by different laboratories using diverse techniques, in order to increase sequencing depth and limit assay-specific biases. Per donor, leukapheresis produced somewhere between about 0.94 and 9 billion PBMCs. The study at large found these results: Even with the large sequencing depth, rarefaction of the sorted-subset datasets indicated that sequencing was incomplete. Sampling was limited to blood, and TCR repertoires in tissue likely differ from TCR repertoires in blood. Pairwise subsampling led to the expectation that sequencing depth would affect the degree of clonotype sharing among donors. Clonotypes shared by all four sorted-subset donors showed higher generation probabilities than non-shared clonotypes. Naive subsets generally had larger estimated clonotype richness than memory subsets did. Because the study included a small number of donors, the genetic and exposure-history diversity represented was limited. Sharing across a handful of donors was observed for about 4.8% of naive CD4, 3% to 3.5% of naive CD8, over 2% of memory CD4, and less than 0.45% of memory CD8 clonotypes.

For the CD8 naive samples, CD45RO-negative cells were positively selected for CCR7, yielding a CD45RA+CCR7+ population from which TemRA cells were excluded. The donors were healthy, HIV-negative adults with no recently reported acute infections or vaccinations. All donors were Caucasian adults living in Nashville, Tennessee, USA. Blood was collected by leukapheresis, and PBMCs were isolated by Ficoll-Histopaque density gradient centrifugation and then cryopreserved in liquid nitrogen vapor phase. Analytical flow cytometry was used to check the purity and quantity of each magnetically sorted T cell population. Genomic DNA was isolated from every sorted fraction and measured by UV absorbance on a Nanodrop 2000c. From its cysteine to its phenylalanine, the CDR3 spans 17 amino acids. CDR3 DNA only is kept here, 51 bases in frame from base 1. Compared with germline, V lacks 4 bases and J lacks 5 bases; bases without a gene match: 11. Reading the germline V gene (reference sequence) gives CDR1 SEHNR and CDR2 FQNEAQ.

A remark on this clone: It has no known antigen specificity. No per-base quality is available; no much larger clone lies one base away.

Using the deep immunoSEQ assay, TCR CDR3 regions were amplified from genomic DNA by multiplex PCR. Extracted genomic DNA from each cell subset was spread evenly across all wells of several immunoSEQ 96-well plates, with each plate serving as a replicate. For sorted subsets, each replicate PCR was loaded with around 200 ng genomic DNA, equivalent to about 30,000 T cell genomes. Purified libraries were measured with a Qubit 3.0 fluorometer, size-checked on a Bioanalyzer 2100, and measured again with the KAPA Library Quantification kit. Every immunoSEQ 96-well plate was sequenced on a separate single-read 150-cycle Illumina NextSeq 550 flow cell. The study's processing was this. Because the immunoSEQ output held only junctional sequences and lacked quality scores, the filtering could not match the filtering applied to full-length reads. Sequences were annotated with PyIR, a Python wrapper for IgBLAST v1.9, and V/J genes and CDR3 were assigned using IMGT germline references. Reads were removed for weak V/J assignments (E-value above 1e-6), missing CDR3, stop codons, out-of-frame junctions, or ambiguous translated residues. V3J clonotypes were defined as sequences sharing an identical inferred V gene, J gene, and CDR3 amino acid sequence. Percentage overlap between repertoires was computed as shared unique clonotypes divided by the size of the smaller repertoire. Repertoire richness was assessed with RTK rarefaction, the Chao1 estimator, and Recon v2.1 estimates of unobserved clonotypes. Generation probabilities for all TCRbeta clonotypes obtained by the gDNA method from a few donors were computed using OLGA. In its TCRdb copy, this immuneACCESS table keeps in-frame sequences only and misses some clones. Where compared with another copy, unresolved V genes explain less than half of these, and the others have no known cause. V and J calls and clone size are given by that table; D and trimming were obtained from the DNA. The sample has under 850,000 clones on record, 80% to 95% of them singletons. The top ten hold around 24% of the sample.

The clonotype originates from a man under 40 in good health. The V and J segments used are TRBV7-9 and TRBJ1-3, and TRBD1 aligns with 10 junction nucleotides. The sample consisted of naive CD8+ T cells sorted from blood. The sample's cell subset or site label is to be understood as: CD45RA+CCR7+. The nucleotide sequence reads as follows: TGTGCCAGCAGCTCAGACCAGACAGGGGGCCCCCGAAACACCATATATTTT. Its protein reads: CASSSDQTGGPRNTIYF.